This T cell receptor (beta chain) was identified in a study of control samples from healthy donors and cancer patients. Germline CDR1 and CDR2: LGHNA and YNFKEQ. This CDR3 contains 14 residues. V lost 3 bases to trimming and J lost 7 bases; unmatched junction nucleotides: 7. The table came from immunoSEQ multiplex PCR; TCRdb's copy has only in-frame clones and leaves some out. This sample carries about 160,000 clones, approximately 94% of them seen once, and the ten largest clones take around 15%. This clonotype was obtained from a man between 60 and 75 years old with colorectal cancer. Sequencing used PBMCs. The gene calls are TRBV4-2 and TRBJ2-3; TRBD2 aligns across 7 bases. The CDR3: CASSQDGLENTQYF. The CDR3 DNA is TGTGCCAGCAGCCAGGACGGACTAGAAAATACGCAGTATTTT.